Listed here are 3 T cell receptor beta chains from one sample, sequenced in a study of T cell clones after liver transplantation (dated by TCRdb to between 2018 and 2020). Receptors were amplified or captured by the immunoSEQ multiplex PCR assay. TCRdb provides this immuneACCESS table in a form limited to in-frame rearrangements. Some clones are lacking; in checked studies, under half of them reflect an unresolved V gene, and why the rest are absent is not known. In this sample the table shows 70,000 or so clones, almost 95% of which occur a single time. The top ten clonotypes cover 0.75% to 1% of the sample. This sample comprised CD4+ T cells from blood, obtained 25 months after liver transplant. These receptors came from a human patient who received a liver transplant. Post transplant, some T cells may arise from the graft donor.

With regard to this clone: An end of the junction does not agree with germline; a read error may underlie this. The J gene is TRBJ2-1, the V gene TRBV5-6; 7 nucleotides match TRBD2. The CDR3 covers 13 residues. Germline V CDR1 and CDR2: SGHDT, YYEEEE. CDR3 nucleotides: TGTGCCAGCAGCTGGCCCCCGGGGGGTGGGTATCTCTTC. This codes for CASSWPPGGGYLF.

The genes are TRBV28 and TRBJ1-2; the D is unclear. V was pared by 8 bases and J by 2 bases, with 12 bases between. Germline loops: CDR1 MDHEN, CDR2 SYDVKM. CDR3 length: 13 amino acids. For the CDR3, the DNA is TGTGCCAGCGTCCAAGGCAGGAACTATGGCTACACCTTC. Translation gives CASVQGRNYGYTF.

The V and J genes are TRBV7-2 and TRBJ2-5; D not resolved. Germline V gene data show CDR1 as SGHTA and CDR2 as FQGNSA. This CDR3 is built from 13 residues. V was shortened by 0 bases and J by 1 base, with 3 bases between the two germline ends. The CDR3: CASSLASQETQYF. For the CDR3, the DNA is TGTGCCAGCAGCTTAGCTAGCCAAGAGACCCAGTACTTC.